Shown below are 3 T cell receptor beta chains from a single sample sequenced in a study of T-cell reconstitution after alpha-beta-depleted transplantation in children. As it was prepared, the TCRbeta library received unique molecular identifiers. TCRdb used MiXCR to reprocess the PCR reads, holding one entry per CDR3 protein. The sample lists some 150,000 distinct CDR3 sequences, 8% to 10% occurring once. The sample in question was PBMCs, mostly from graft donor cells, obtained 180 days after TCRalphabeta/CD19-depleted stem cell transplant. The origin of the receptors is a female patient aged 2-9 years who had a stem cell transplant for congenital amegakaryocytic thrombocytopenia, so the T cells may come from the graft donor.

The chain uses TRBV20-1 and TRBJ1-1, with 7 bases identical to TRBD1. V lost 6 bases and J lost 4; bases outside the gene matches: 17. Germline V gene lookup returns CDR1 DFQATT and CDR2 SNEGSKA (reference sequence). This CDR3 is 16 amino acids long. The CDR3 is CSAPTTGSDGSTEAFF. DNA for the CDR3: TGCAGTGCCCCGACGACAGGGTCGGACGGGAGCACTGAAGCTTTCTTT.

The sample holds a few counts of this clonotype. The chain joins TRBV6-2 or TRBV6-3 to TRBJ2-2, with D maybe TRBD2 (5 bases). The CDR3 consists of 13 residues. V was clipped by 5 bases and J by 8 bases, with 12 bases between them. Germline CDR1 reads MNHEY; CDR2 reads SVGEGT. The CDR3 spells CASSVSAVGELFF. The CDR3 coding sequence is TGTGCCAGCAGTGTCTCAGCGGTTGGGGAGCTGTTTTTT.

This rearrangement joins TRBV5-5 to TRBJ2-2; D may be TRBD1 (6 bases). The V end lost 4 bases, the J end lost 9 bases, and 16 bases lay between the germline ends. The CDR3 has 14 amino acids. Germline CDR1 SGHKS, CDR2 YYEKEE (reference sequence). The CDR3 is CASSQGLICWELFF. The DNA for the CDR3 is TGTGCCAGCAGCCAGGGGCTCATCTGCTGGGAGCTGTTTTTT.